The 14 T cell receptor beta chains presented below share a single source sample, sequenced in a study of T cell changes during pregnancy in multiple sclerosis. Some clones are missing from TCRdb's copy, which holds only in-frame ones; the method was immunoSEQ multiplex PCR. The table includes over 100,000 clones, approximately 90% detected once. Here the sequenced sample was peripheral blood, taken in the third trimester of pregnancy. The receptors stem from a female donor with multiple sclerosis, enrolled in a pregnancy study.

This clone was counted once. The CDR3 coding sequence is TGTGCCAGCAGCCAAGGGACAGGTCAAGAGACCCAGTACTTC. Translation: CASSQGTGQETQYF. The genes are TRBV4-2 and TRBJ2-5; 7 bases agree with TRBD1. The germline V gene encodes CDR1 LGHNA and CDR2 YNFKEQ. Trimming cost V 1 base and J 2 bases; bases outside gene matches: 1. The length of the CDR3 is 14 residues.

This clone was found once. The J gene is TRBJ2-7, the V gene TRBV7-9; possibly TRBD1 for D (6 bases). CDR3 length: 15 residues. CDR1 is SEHNR, CDR2 FQNEAQ, per germline (reference sequence). Deletions cut 2 bases from V and 3 bases from J, with 14 bases between. CDR3 residues: CASSLWTEGLYEQYF. As DNA, the CDR3 is TGTGCCAGCAGCTTATGGACAGAAGGGCTCTACGAGCAGTACTTC.

The CDR3 sequence: CASSGWEGDNEQFF. The CDR3 nucleotides are TGCGCCAGCAGCGGGTGGGAGGGTGACAATGAGCAGTTCTTC. The V and J genes are TRBV5-1 and TRBJ2-1; 7 bases map to TRBD2. After removal of 4 bases from V and 5 bases from J, the junction contained 6 bases not matched to a gene. The CDR3 is 14 amino acids. Germline CDR1 and CDR2: SGHRS and YFSETQ.

V gene TRBV27 combines with J gene TRBJ1-1, with D unresolved. Germline loops: CDR1 MNHEY, CDR2 SMNVEV (reference sequence). This CDR3 contains 13 residues. Trimming cost V 2 bases and J 0 bases, with 4 bases left between them. CDR3 sequence: CASSLQVNTEAFF. The CDR3 region has the DNA TGTGCCAGCAGTTTACAGGTGAACACTGAAGCTTTCTTT.

The rearrangement joins TRBV5-1 to TRBJ2-7, with 10 bases matching TRBD1. After removal of 4 bases from V and 5 bases from J, the junction contained 12 bases not matched to a gene. This CDR3 is 16 amino acids long. Germline V lookup: CDR1 SGHRS, CDR2 YFSETQ. CDR3 sequence: CASSGGGQGLLDEQYF. CDR3 nucleotide sequence: TGCGCCAGCAGCGGGGGGGGACAGGGGCTGTTGGACGAGCAGTACTTC. The entire variable domain, with the rest obtained from reference TRBV5-1 and TRBJ2-7, is as follows: KAGVTQTPRYLIKTRGQQVTLSCSPISGHRSVSWYQQTPGQGLQFLFEYFSETQRNKGNFPGRFSGRQFSNSRSEMNVSTLELGDSALYLCASSGGGQGLLDEQYFGPGTRLTVT.

The genes are TRBV7-8 and TRBJ2-7, with unresolved D. Trimming stripped 4 bases from V and 2 bases from J, with 3 bases between. Germline-derived CDR1 and CDR2 are SGHVS and FQNEAQ. The length of the CDR3 is 11 residues. The CDR3 sequence is CASSSAYEQYF. The CDR3, as DNA: TGTGCCAGCAGCTCCGCCTACGAGCAGTACTTC.

V gene TRBV12-5 combines with J gene TRBJ1-2; TRBD1 matches 7 bases. Germline CDR1 reads LGHNT; CDR2 reads FRNRAP. This CDR3 comprises 13 residues. The V gene end was trimmed by 1 base and the J gene end by 8 bases; junction bases not matched to a gene: 4. The CDR3 DNA reads TGTGCTAGTGGTTTGGGACAGGGTGGAGGCTACACCTTC. It translates to CASGLGQGGGYTF.

The chain couples TRBV9 to TRBJ1-1, with D tentatively TRBD1 (6 bases). CDR1 and CDR2 (germline): SGDLS, YYNGEE. Trimming removed 0 bases from V and 8 bases from J, with 14 bases in between. This CDR3 comprises 14 residues. The CDR3 loop is CASSVARDTAEAFF. DNA of the CDR3: TGTGCCAGCAGCGTAGCCCGGGACACAGCGGAAGCTTTCTTT.

This chain links TRBV5-4 with TRBJ2-7; 12 nucleotides align to TRBD2. V trimming: 3 bases; J trimming: 5 bases; junction bases outside the gene matches: 3. Germline values: CDR1 SGHNT, CDR2 YYREEE (reference sequence). The CDR3 runs to 14 residues. The CDR3 DNA sequence: TGTGCCAGCAGCTCCACTAGCGGGGGGAACGAGCAGTACTTC. It specifies CASSSTSGGNEQYF.

V gene TRBV28 combines with J gene TRBJ2-3; D is unclear. Trimming took 3 bases from V and 0 from J, leaving 4 bases between them. Germline CDR1 MDHEN, CDR2 SYDVKM. The CDR3 has 13 amino acids. CDR3 coding DNA: TGTGCCAGCAGTTTCGGTAGCACAGATACGCAGTATTTT. Its protein is CASSFGSTDTQYF.

The rearrangement uses TRBV6-5 and TRBJ2-2; a possible D gene is TRBD2 (6 bases). Trimming pared 2 bases from V and 7 bases from J, leaving 14 bases between. This CDR3 has 15 residues. Germline V gene data show CDR1 as MNHEY and CDR2 as SVGAGI. Here the CDR3 DNA reads TGTGCCAGCAGTTACGGAGGGCCTCGGGGCGGGGAGCTGTTTTTT. It encodes CASSYGGPRGGELFF.

This clone has only one observation. The chain employs TRBV7-2 and TRBJ2-1, with D possibly matching TRBD2 (5 bases). V lost 0 bases and J lost 4, with 10 bases in between. CDR1 and CDR2 (germline): SGHTA, FQGNSA. This CDR3 spans 15 amino acids. CDR3 nucleotides: TGTGCCAGCAGCTTAGCGCACGGCGGGTACAATGAGCAGTTCTTC. Protein product: CASSLAHGGYNEQFF.

The genes are TRBV27 and TRBJ1-3; the D gene is possibly TRBD1 (6 bases). The CDR3 contains 15 residues. Deletions cut 6 bases from V and 8 bases from J, with 20 bases between. The germline CDR1 and CDR2 sequences are MNHEY and SMNVEV (reference sequence). As DNA, the CDR3 is TGTGCCAGCAGAGAGGCCGGGACATGGGGCGACACCATATATTTT. As protein: CASREAGTWGDTIYF.

The CDR3: CASSEQGAGNTIYF. CDR3 nucleotide sequence: TGTGCCAGCAGCGAACAGGGGGCTGGAAACACCATATATTTT. The chain has TRBV7-2 and TRBJ1-3, with 8 bases matching TRBD1. Germline V gene sequence: CDR1 SGHTA, CDR2 FQGNSA. V lost 5 bases, J lost 2 bases, and 2 bases stayed unmatched. CDR3 length: 14 residues.